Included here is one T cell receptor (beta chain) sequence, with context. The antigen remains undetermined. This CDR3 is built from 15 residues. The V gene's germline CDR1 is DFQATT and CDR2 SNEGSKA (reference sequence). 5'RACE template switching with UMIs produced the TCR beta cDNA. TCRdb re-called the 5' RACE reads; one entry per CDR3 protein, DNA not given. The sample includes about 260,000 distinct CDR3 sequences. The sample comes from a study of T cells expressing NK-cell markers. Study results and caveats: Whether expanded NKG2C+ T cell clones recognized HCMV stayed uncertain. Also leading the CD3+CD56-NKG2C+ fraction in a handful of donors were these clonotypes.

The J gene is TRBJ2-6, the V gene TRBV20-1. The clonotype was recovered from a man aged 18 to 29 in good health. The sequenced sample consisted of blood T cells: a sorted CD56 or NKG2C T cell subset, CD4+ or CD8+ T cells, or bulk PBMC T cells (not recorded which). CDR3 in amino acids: CSASVRSSGANVLTF.